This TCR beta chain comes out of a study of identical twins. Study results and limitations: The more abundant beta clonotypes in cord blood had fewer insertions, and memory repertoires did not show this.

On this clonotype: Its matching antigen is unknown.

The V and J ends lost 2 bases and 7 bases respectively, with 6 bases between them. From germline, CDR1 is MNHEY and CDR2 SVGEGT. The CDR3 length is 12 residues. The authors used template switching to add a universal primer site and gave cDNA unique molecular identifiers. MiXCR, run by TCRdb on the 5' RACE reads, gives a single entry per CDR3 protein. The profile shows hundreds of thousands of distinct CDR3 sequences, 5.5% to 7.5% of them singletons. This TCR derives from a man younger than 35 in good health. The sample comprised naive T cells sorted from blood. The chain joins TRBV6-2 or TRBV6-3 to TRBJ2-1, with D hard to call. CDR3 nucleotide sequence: TGTGCCAGCAGTTACGTTATTAATGAGCAGTTCTTC. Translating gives CASSYVINEQFF.